This T cell receptor (beta chain) was captured in a study of human T cells and chemical hapten exposure. Study-level information: Largely, small differences in pooled library volume made per-sample TCR yields vary.

The CDR3 covers 13 residues. Between the trimmed V and J ends, which lost 1 base and 4 bases, there was a span of 7 bases. Per the germline V gene, CDR1 is DFQATT and CDR2 is SNEGSKA (reference sequence). This sample's time point: pre-sensitization, week 0. Sample treatment: therapeutic diphenylcyclopropenone sensitization with weekly scalp DPC. TCRdb re-derived calls from the RACE reads in MiXCR, one entry per CDR3 protein. The profile covers roughly 260,000 distinct CDR3 sequences, with around 9.3% appearing a single time and approximately 2.3% taken by the ten largest. The V gene is TRBV20-1, the J gene TRBJ1-4, with no clear D. The source material was whole blood, sampled in connection with sensitization to the hapten diphenylcyclopropenone (DPC). The sequence was collected from a woman aged 40 to 49 with alopecia areata. Some clones in this sample may be carry-over from other donors' samples. The CDR3 protein is CSARGGNNEKLFF. The CDR3 DNA is TGCAGTGCTAGAGGAGGGAATAATGAAAAACTGTTTTTT.